This TCR beta chain is from a study of vaccination and CD4 T cells after COVID-19. Study-level points and caveats: Reactive clonotype counts went from median about 20 after infection to a few dozen after vaccination, nonsignificantly.

CDR1 and CDR2 (germline): LGHDT, YNNKEL (reference sequence). The V gene end was trimmed by 3 bases and the J gene end by 6 bases; junction bases not matched to a gene: 13. This CDR3 contains 16 residues. The Oncomine TCR Beta short-read assay sequenced DNA from cultured CD4+ T cells. Scientists extracted genomic DNA from CD4+ T cells grown in culture. TCRdb analysed the PCR reads with MiXCR anew, one entry per CDR3 protein. The data contain 20,000 to 25,000 distinct CDR3 sequences, almost 50% of them singletons. This clonotype was found a few times. Antigen unknown. Treatment: approximately 11-day PBMC culture with coronavirus spike peptide pools or control peptides (ViraFEST assay).

What was sequenced was CD4+ T cells from blood, cultured in vitro. The chain carries TRBV3-1 and TRBJ2-7; TRBD2 matches at 8 bases. The clonotype originates from a human donor who had recovered from COVID-19. The CDR3 bases are TGTGCCAGCAGCCATTGGAGGAGCGGGAGTATGGGCGAGCAGTACTTC. Translated, it gives CASSHWRSGSMGEQYF.